This TCR beta chain stems from a study of cytomegalovirus exposure and HLA in healthy donors. Concerning this clone: Its antigen is as yet unknown.

PCR employed 60 Vbeta and 13 Jbeta primers. Libraries were prepared by immunoSEQ multiplex PCR; TCRdb keeps only in-frame clonotypes and omits some of them. This sample has around 100,000 clones, with approximately 70% found just once. The study's findings and limits: Earlier results showed most TCR beta V segments being productive about 87% or about 30% of the time. In a later analysis, a genetic analysis reported fewer productive-TCR N-insertions in an Asian-associated ancestry cluster than the cohort average. Serostatus for CMV was the only available immune exposure information.

This CDR3 is 14 amino acids long. V lost 4 bases, J lost 0 bases, and 8 bases lay in between. Germline CDR1 reads SGHAT; CDR2 reads FQNNGV. Input material: PBMCs. The chain employs TRBV11-2 and TRBJ2-3; no definite D call. The TCR comes from a young man in good health and CMV-seropositive. The CDR3 coding sequence is TGTGCCAGCAGCTCGGCTAGAAGCACAGATACGCAGTATTTT. Protein: CASSSARSTDTQYF.